This T cell receptor (beta chain) came from a study of T cell repertoires in cytomegalovirus infection. TCRdb fed the reads into MiXCR, producing one record per CDR3 protein. This table has more than 110,000 distinct CDR3 sequences, approximately 30% appearing once. Concerning this clonotype itself: What it binds is not known.

The V and J ends lost 5 bases and 6 bases respectively, with 7 bases between them. This CDR3 has 11 amino acids. CDR1 and CDR2 (germline): MGHDK, SYGVNS. The J gene is TRBJ1-1, the V gene TRBV25-1; D not certain. Sequencing was performed on CD8+ T cells from cultured PBMCs, taken from culture after CMV antigen stimulation. The receptor comes from a human donor in good health (CMV status not recorded). Some clones in this sample may be carry-over from other donors' samples. The CDR3 region is CASSNPPEAFF. DNA of the CDR3: TGTGCCAGCAGTAACCCCCCTGAAGCTTTCTTT.